This entry lists 30 T cell receptor beta chains sequenced from one sample in a study of blood T cell repertoires in COVID-19. Sequenced by immunoSEQ multiplex PCR; TCRdb stores in-frame clones only, minus some. The sample holds 350,000 to 450,000 clones, around 87% seen once. Sequenced input: PBMCs or T cells enriched from blood (not recorded which). All receptors come from a man between 25 and 39 years old who had recovered from COVID-19.

V and J are TRBV4-1 and TRBJ1-5; the D gene is possibly TRBD1 (5 bases). The V gene lost 1 base and the J gene lost 9 bases, with 16 bases spanning the gap. Per the germline V gene, CDR1 is MGHRA and CDR2 is YSYEKL. This CDR3 is 15 amino acids long. CDR3 region: CASSQVGGGLRPQHF. In DNA, the CDR3 is TGCGCCAGCAGCCAAGTGGGGGGAGGCCTCAGGCCCCAGCATTTT.

This rearrangement joins TRBV5-1 to TRBJ2-3, with 12 bases lining up with TRBD1. Looked up from germline, CDR1 is SGHRS and CDR2 is YFSETQ. Trimming cost V 3 bases and J 5 bases; bases outside gene matches: 7. The CDR3 loop spans 16 amino acids. CDR3: CASSSGTGGFRDTQYF. CDR3 nucleotide sequence: TGCGCCAGCAGCTCCGGGACAGGGGGCTTTCGAGATACGCAGTATTTT.

This chain links TRBV7-2 with TRBJ2-3; D remains unclear. V was clipped by 6 bases and J by 2 bases, with 3 bases between them. CDR3 length: 11 amino acids. Germline CDR1 is SGHTA and CDR2 is FQGNSA. CDR3 sequence reads: CASSYTDTQYF. As DNA, the CDR3 is TGTGCCAGCAGTTACACAGATACGCAGTATTTT.

This rearrangement joins TRBV27 to TRBJ2-1; the match to TRBD2 covers 9 bases. Germline CDR1 and CDR2: MNHEY and SMNVEV (reference sequence). The CDR3 has 17 residues. With V trimmed by 3 bases and J by 9 bases, 15 bases remained unmatched. The CDR3 loop is CASSFLGLAGGDSEQFF. DNA for the CDR3: TGTGCCAGCAGTTTTTTAGGGCTGGCGGGAGGGGACAGTGAGCAGTTCTTC.

The chain recombines TRBV3-1 (or the pseudogene TRBV3-2) with TRBJ2-2, with 10 nucleotides matching TRBD1. CDR1 and CDR2 (germline): LGHDT, YNNKEL (reference sequence). The trim removed 4 bases at V and 7 bases at J, leaving 6 bases unmatched. This CDR3 region has 15 residues. CDR3 coding DNA: TGTGCCAGCAGCCCCCGGGACAGGGGAATCGGGGAGCTGTTTTTT. Its protein is CASSPRDRGIGELFF.

The genes are TRBV30 and TRBJ1-6; 8 nucleotides agree with TRBD1. The germline gives CDR1 GTSNPN, CDR2 SVGIG (reference sequence). The CDR3 covers 12 residues. Unmatched junction bases numbered 1, after V lost 7 bases and J lost 5 bases. In nucleotides, the CDR3 is TGTGCCTTGGACAGGGATAATTCACCCCTCCACTTT. This translates into CALDRDNSPLHF.

The chain employs TRBV7-9 and TRBJ1-5; D gene unclear. Per germline, CDR1 SEHNR and CDR2 FQNEAQ (reference sequence). Trimming left V 5 bases short and J 2 bases short, with 16 bases between. The CDR3 totals 16 residues. The CDR3 here is CASSLSSGVGNQPQHF. In nucleotides, the CDR3 is TGTGCCAGCAGCCTAAGTTCGGGAGTAGGCAATCAGCCCCAGCATTTT.

This sequence joins TRBV12-3 or TRBV12-4 and TRBJ1-2; D gene ambiguous. The CDR3 spans 12 residues. The V gene lost 6 bases and the J gene lost 3 bases, with 8 bases spanning the gap. For the CDR3, the DNA is TGTGCCAGCAGGTTCGGAGACTATGGCTACACCTTC. It encodes CASRFGDYGYTF.

V and J are TRBV3-1 (or the pseudogene TRBV3-2) and TRBJ2-1; TRBD2 agrees at 7 bases. CDR3 length: 15 amino acids. Unmatched junction bases numbered 11, after V lost 5 bases and J lost 7 bases. CDR1 and CDR2 (germline): LGHDT, YNNKEL (reference sequence). CDR3 protein: CASSRLGGSRNEQFF. The CDR3 nucleotides are TGTGCCAGCAGCAGGTTGGGCGGGAGTAGAAATGAGCAGTTCTTC.

This chain joins TRBV18 and TRBJ1-5; maybe TRBD1 (5 bases). The V end lost 3 bases, the J end lost 7 bases, and 22 bases lay between the germline ends. CDR1 and CDR2 (germline): KGHSH, LQKENI. The CDR3 spans 17 residues. The CDR3 bases are TGTGCCAGCTCACCGCAATTCGGGGGTGCCAACCGACAGCCCCAGCATTTT. Translated: CASSPQFGGANRQPQHF.

The chain links TRBV30 to TRBJ1-4, with 8 positions matching TRBD1. With 2 bases clipped from V and 8 bases from J, the junction kept 13 bases outside the gene matches. In germline, CDR1 is GTSNPN, CDR2 SVGIG (reference sequence). This CDR3 contains 16 residues. The CDR3, as DNA: TGTGCCTGGAGTATCAGTGCAGGGGGCGCGGGGGAAAAACTGTTTTTT. This sequence encodes CAWSISAGGAGEKLFF. Full variable domain (rest looked up from reference TRBV30 and TRBJ1-4): SQTIHQWPATLVQPVGSPLSLECTVEGTSNPNLYWYRQAAGRGLQLLFYSVGIGQISSEVPQNLSASRPQDRQFILSSKKLLLSDSGFYLCAWSISAGGAGEKLFFGSGTQLSVL.

The chain has TRBV7-9 and TRBJ1-1, with TRBD1 matching over 8 bases. Per the germline V gene, CDR1 is SEHNR and CDR2 is FQNEAQ (reference sequence). The CDR3 has 13 residues. V dropped 8 bases and J dropped 3; count of bases not matched to a gene: 5. CDR3 region: CASGQGKYTEAFF. In DNA form, the CDR3 reads TGTGCCAGCGGACAGGGCAAGTACACTGAAGCTTTCTTT.

The chain is built from TRBV28 and TRBJ1-3, with D possibly being TRBD1 (6 bases). V was pared by 8 bases and J by 3 bases, with 8 bases between. The V gene's germline CDR1 is MDHEN and CDR2 SYDVKM. The CDR3 runs to 12 residues. In nucleotides, the CDR3 is TGTGCCAGCCGGACAGATGGAAACACCATATATTTT. This translates into CASRTDGNTIYF. The whole variable domain, remainder taken from reference TRBV28 and TRBJ1-3, is DVKVTQSSRYLVKRTGEKVFLECVQDMDHENMFWYRQDPGLGLRLIYFSYDVKMKEKGDIPEGYSVSREKKERFSLILESASTNQTSMYLCASRTDGNTIYFGEGSWLTVV.

The rearrangement uses TRBV24-1 and TRBJ2-1; the D gene is possibly TRBD2 (10 bases). CDR1 is KGHDR and CDR2 is SFDVKD in the germline V gene. Trimming stripped 5 bases from V and 8 bases from J, with 27 bases between. This CDR3 has 18 amino acids. The CDR3: CATSGGTGSASGSDEQFF. CDR3 nucleotide sequence: TGTGCCACCAGTGGGGGGACAGGGTCTGCTAGCGGGAGCGATGAGCAGTTCTTC.

The chain carries TRBV27 and TRBJ2-3, with a weak D call TRBD1 (5 bases). Germline CDR1 reads MNHEY; CDR2 reads SMNVEV (reference sequence). Trimming left V 2 bases short and J 1 base short, with 13 bases between. The CDR3 runs to 16 residues. The chain's CDR3 is CASSLRGPRGTDTQYF. The CDR3 DNA reads as TGTGCCAGCAGTTTACGAGGACCCAGGGGCACAGATACGCAGTATTTT.

V usage is TRBV11-2 and J usage is TRBJ1-2, with 7 bases aligning to TRBD1. This CDR3 contains 14 residues. The V gene's germline CDR1 is SGHAT and CDR2 FQNNGV. With 5 bases clipped from V and 4 bases from J, the junction kept 7 bases outside the gene matches. CDR3 sequence reads: CASSDEGQIYGYTF. The CDR3 DNA is TGTGCCAGCAGCGACGAGGGACAGATCTATGGCTACACCTTC.

Worth noting for this clone: Other DNA variants within this sample encode the same CDR3. The chain carries TRBV3-1 (or the pseudogene TRBV3-2) and TRBJ1-2; D may be TRBD1 (6 bases). In germline, CDR1 is LGHDT, CDR2 YNNKEL (reference sequence). CDR3 length equals 13 residues. V lost 0 bases and J 7 bases, leaving 9 bases between the germline ends. The CDR3 loop reads CASSQEGASGYTF. CDR3 DNA sequence: TGTGCCAGCAGCCAAGAGGGGGCGAGTGGCTACACCTTC.

This sequence joins TRBV7-9 and TRBJ2-7; D is possibly TRBD2 (5 bases). CDR1 SEHNR and CDR2 FQNEAQ come from the germline V gene (reference sequence). CDR3 length equals 12 residues. V dropped 4 bases and J dropped 7 bases, with 11 bases sitting between them. CDR3 residues: CASSSGSIEQYF. For the CDR3, the DNA is TGTGCCAGCAGCTCGGGGTCCATAGAGCAGTACTTC.

CDR3 in DNA: TGTGCCAGCAGCCGGGACGGTAGCGGGAGAACTGTTGAGCAGTTCTTC. This codes for CASSRDGSGRTVEQFF. The chain links TRBV28 to TRBJ2-1, with 9 bases that match TRBD2. CDR1 is MDHEN and CDR2 is SYDVKM in the germline V gene. Trimming at V came to 6 bases and at J to 9 bases, leaving 15 bases not matched to a gene. CDR3 length equals 16 residues.

The chain employs TRBV6-1 and TRBJ2-3; 16 positions match TRBD2. Germline values: CDR1 MNHNS, CDR2 SASEGT. The CDR3 loop spans 18 amino acids. The trim removed 3 bases at V and 1 base at J, leaving 4 bases unmatched. The CDR3 coding sequence is TGTGCCAGCAGTGACGGGACTAGCGGGAGGGGGGGCACAGATACGCAGTATTTT. This codes for CASSDGTSGRGGTDTQYF.

Notes on this clone: Other DNA sequences in the same sample also yield this CDR3. V usage is TRBV27 and J usage is TRBJ2-4, with D possibly TRBD2 on 5 matching bases. The CDR3 has 16 residues. V was trimmed by 1 base and J by 0 bases, leaving 10 bases between them. Germline CDR1 and CDR2: MNHEY and SMNVEV (reference sequence). The CDR3 reads CASSLWADLAKNIQYF. For the CDR3, the DNA is TGTGCCAGCAGTTTATGGGCGGACTTAGCCAAAAACATTCAGTACTTC.

The chain uses TRBV25-1 and TRBJ2-5; TRBD2 matches at 7 bases. There are 14 residues in the CDR3. CDR1 is MGHDK and CDR2 is SYGVNS in the germline V gene. Trimming removed 0 bases from V and 6 bases from J; junction bases left unmatched: 4. This CDR3 is CASSEYGLEKTQYF. The CDR3 DNA sequence: TGTGCCAGCAGTGAATACGGACTAGAGAAGACCCAGTACTTC.

The chain carries TRBV27 and TRBJ2-1; 10 bases align to TRBD2. The germline CDR1 and CDR2 sequences are MNHEY and SMNVEV (reference sequence). The ends lost 7 bases at V and 4 bases at J; junction bases unmatched: 7. The CDR3 sequence is 15 residues long. CDR3 nucleotides: TGTGCCAGCACTGCGACTAGCGGGTTTTACAATGAGCAGTTCTTC. Amino acid sequence: CASTATSGFYNEQFF.

The chain recombines TRBV5-4 with TRBJ1-6, with 9 bases matching TRBD1. Germline V gene data show CDR1 as SGHNT and CDR2 as YYREEE (reference sequence). This CDR3 has 16 residues. The J segment lost 7 bases and the V segment lost 4 bases, leaving 9 bases of the junction unmatched. The CDR3 nucleotides are TGTGCCAGCAGCCCGGGGACAGGGTTGGTCAATTCACCCCTCCACTTT. Translated: CASSPGTGLVNSPLHF.

The chain recombines TRBV24-1 with TRBJ1-3; D is ambiguous. V lost 7 bases, J lost 0 bases, and 6 bases lay in between. CDR1 KGHDR and CDR2 SFDVKD come from the germline V gene. The CDR3 length is 13 residues. In DNA form, the CDR3 reads TGTGCCACCAGCACAAGCTCTGGAAACACCATATATTTT. This translates into CATSTSSGNTIYF.

V is TRBV5-1 and J is TRBJ2-7; TRBD2 matches at 14 bases. The V and J ends lost 4 bases and 6 bases, in that order; junction bases with no gene match: 12. The CDR3 is 17 amino acids. The germline V gene has CDR1 SGHRS and CDR2 YFSETQ. The CDR3 loop reads CASSPPGTSGSSSEQYF. In nucleotides, the CDR3 is TGCGCCAGCAGCCCGCCCGGGACTAGCGGGAGTAGTAGCGAGCAGTACTTC.

V is TRBV7-8 and J is TRBJ2-5; D perhaps matches TRBD2 (5 bases). From germline, CDR1 is SGHVS and CDR2 FQNEAQ. The ends were cut back, 4 bases at V and 4 bases at J, with 13 bases in the middle. The CDR3 contains 14 residues. CDR3 amino acids: CASSSRGLGETQYF. CDR3 DNA sequence: TGTGCCAGCAGCTCTCGGGGATTGGGAGAGACCCAGTACTTC.

The count of this clone is one. V is TRBV25-1 and J is TRBJ2-7; a possible D gene is TRBD1 (5 bases). V lost 6 bases to trimming and J lost 5 bases, with 17 bases between them. The germline CDR1 and CDR2 sequences are MGHDK and SYGVNS. There are 14 residues in the CDR3. DNA of the CDR3: TGTGCCAGCAGGAAAACAGGTCGCGCTCACGAGCAGTACTTC. It is translated as CASRKTGRAHEQYF.

This chain joins TRBV27 and TRBJ2-1, with D maybe TRBD2 (6 bases). The CDR3 sequence is 15 residues long. V was pared by 4 bases and J by 9 bases, with 19 bases between. From germline, CDR1 is MNHEY and CDR2 SMNVEV (reference sequence). The CDR3 DNA follows: TGTGCCAGCAGTTCTGGTGGCCGGGGGATGACTGAGCAGTTCTTC. It is translated as CASSSGGRGMTEQFF.

This clone was counted only a few times. The chain joins TRBV5-4 to TRBJ2-3; 9 nucleotides match TRBD1. V dropped 4 bases and J dropped 7; count of bases not matched to a gene: 10. The CDR3 sequence is 15 residues long. Germline CDR1 SGHNT, CDR2 YYREEE (reference sequence). The CDR3 is CASSVGQGQIYTQYF. The CDR3 DNA follows: TGTGCCAGCAGCGTGGGACAGGGACAAATCTATACGCAGTATTTT.